This TCR beta chain is from a study of cytotoxic CD8 clonotypes in ibrutinib-treated CLL. The CDR3 has 16 residues. CDR1 is WSHSY, CDR2 SAAADI, per germline. Produced via immunoSEQ multiplex PCR; TCRdb's table is partial and in-frame only. The sample shows about 200,000 clones, 79% of them seen only once. Concerning this clone itself: At one boundary the junction diverges from the germline segment, which might be a read error.

The rearrangement links TRBV10-2 to TRBJ2-5; D possibly matches TRBD1 or TRBD2 (5 bases each). The specimen comprised PBMCs, sampled after 12 months of ibrutinib treatment. The clonotype originates from a human donor with chronic lymphocytic leukemia. CDR3 sequence reads: CASTEPKGAGLETQYF. CDR3 in DNA: TGCGCCAGCACTGAGCCAAAAGGGGCGGGTCTGGAGACCCAGTACTTC.